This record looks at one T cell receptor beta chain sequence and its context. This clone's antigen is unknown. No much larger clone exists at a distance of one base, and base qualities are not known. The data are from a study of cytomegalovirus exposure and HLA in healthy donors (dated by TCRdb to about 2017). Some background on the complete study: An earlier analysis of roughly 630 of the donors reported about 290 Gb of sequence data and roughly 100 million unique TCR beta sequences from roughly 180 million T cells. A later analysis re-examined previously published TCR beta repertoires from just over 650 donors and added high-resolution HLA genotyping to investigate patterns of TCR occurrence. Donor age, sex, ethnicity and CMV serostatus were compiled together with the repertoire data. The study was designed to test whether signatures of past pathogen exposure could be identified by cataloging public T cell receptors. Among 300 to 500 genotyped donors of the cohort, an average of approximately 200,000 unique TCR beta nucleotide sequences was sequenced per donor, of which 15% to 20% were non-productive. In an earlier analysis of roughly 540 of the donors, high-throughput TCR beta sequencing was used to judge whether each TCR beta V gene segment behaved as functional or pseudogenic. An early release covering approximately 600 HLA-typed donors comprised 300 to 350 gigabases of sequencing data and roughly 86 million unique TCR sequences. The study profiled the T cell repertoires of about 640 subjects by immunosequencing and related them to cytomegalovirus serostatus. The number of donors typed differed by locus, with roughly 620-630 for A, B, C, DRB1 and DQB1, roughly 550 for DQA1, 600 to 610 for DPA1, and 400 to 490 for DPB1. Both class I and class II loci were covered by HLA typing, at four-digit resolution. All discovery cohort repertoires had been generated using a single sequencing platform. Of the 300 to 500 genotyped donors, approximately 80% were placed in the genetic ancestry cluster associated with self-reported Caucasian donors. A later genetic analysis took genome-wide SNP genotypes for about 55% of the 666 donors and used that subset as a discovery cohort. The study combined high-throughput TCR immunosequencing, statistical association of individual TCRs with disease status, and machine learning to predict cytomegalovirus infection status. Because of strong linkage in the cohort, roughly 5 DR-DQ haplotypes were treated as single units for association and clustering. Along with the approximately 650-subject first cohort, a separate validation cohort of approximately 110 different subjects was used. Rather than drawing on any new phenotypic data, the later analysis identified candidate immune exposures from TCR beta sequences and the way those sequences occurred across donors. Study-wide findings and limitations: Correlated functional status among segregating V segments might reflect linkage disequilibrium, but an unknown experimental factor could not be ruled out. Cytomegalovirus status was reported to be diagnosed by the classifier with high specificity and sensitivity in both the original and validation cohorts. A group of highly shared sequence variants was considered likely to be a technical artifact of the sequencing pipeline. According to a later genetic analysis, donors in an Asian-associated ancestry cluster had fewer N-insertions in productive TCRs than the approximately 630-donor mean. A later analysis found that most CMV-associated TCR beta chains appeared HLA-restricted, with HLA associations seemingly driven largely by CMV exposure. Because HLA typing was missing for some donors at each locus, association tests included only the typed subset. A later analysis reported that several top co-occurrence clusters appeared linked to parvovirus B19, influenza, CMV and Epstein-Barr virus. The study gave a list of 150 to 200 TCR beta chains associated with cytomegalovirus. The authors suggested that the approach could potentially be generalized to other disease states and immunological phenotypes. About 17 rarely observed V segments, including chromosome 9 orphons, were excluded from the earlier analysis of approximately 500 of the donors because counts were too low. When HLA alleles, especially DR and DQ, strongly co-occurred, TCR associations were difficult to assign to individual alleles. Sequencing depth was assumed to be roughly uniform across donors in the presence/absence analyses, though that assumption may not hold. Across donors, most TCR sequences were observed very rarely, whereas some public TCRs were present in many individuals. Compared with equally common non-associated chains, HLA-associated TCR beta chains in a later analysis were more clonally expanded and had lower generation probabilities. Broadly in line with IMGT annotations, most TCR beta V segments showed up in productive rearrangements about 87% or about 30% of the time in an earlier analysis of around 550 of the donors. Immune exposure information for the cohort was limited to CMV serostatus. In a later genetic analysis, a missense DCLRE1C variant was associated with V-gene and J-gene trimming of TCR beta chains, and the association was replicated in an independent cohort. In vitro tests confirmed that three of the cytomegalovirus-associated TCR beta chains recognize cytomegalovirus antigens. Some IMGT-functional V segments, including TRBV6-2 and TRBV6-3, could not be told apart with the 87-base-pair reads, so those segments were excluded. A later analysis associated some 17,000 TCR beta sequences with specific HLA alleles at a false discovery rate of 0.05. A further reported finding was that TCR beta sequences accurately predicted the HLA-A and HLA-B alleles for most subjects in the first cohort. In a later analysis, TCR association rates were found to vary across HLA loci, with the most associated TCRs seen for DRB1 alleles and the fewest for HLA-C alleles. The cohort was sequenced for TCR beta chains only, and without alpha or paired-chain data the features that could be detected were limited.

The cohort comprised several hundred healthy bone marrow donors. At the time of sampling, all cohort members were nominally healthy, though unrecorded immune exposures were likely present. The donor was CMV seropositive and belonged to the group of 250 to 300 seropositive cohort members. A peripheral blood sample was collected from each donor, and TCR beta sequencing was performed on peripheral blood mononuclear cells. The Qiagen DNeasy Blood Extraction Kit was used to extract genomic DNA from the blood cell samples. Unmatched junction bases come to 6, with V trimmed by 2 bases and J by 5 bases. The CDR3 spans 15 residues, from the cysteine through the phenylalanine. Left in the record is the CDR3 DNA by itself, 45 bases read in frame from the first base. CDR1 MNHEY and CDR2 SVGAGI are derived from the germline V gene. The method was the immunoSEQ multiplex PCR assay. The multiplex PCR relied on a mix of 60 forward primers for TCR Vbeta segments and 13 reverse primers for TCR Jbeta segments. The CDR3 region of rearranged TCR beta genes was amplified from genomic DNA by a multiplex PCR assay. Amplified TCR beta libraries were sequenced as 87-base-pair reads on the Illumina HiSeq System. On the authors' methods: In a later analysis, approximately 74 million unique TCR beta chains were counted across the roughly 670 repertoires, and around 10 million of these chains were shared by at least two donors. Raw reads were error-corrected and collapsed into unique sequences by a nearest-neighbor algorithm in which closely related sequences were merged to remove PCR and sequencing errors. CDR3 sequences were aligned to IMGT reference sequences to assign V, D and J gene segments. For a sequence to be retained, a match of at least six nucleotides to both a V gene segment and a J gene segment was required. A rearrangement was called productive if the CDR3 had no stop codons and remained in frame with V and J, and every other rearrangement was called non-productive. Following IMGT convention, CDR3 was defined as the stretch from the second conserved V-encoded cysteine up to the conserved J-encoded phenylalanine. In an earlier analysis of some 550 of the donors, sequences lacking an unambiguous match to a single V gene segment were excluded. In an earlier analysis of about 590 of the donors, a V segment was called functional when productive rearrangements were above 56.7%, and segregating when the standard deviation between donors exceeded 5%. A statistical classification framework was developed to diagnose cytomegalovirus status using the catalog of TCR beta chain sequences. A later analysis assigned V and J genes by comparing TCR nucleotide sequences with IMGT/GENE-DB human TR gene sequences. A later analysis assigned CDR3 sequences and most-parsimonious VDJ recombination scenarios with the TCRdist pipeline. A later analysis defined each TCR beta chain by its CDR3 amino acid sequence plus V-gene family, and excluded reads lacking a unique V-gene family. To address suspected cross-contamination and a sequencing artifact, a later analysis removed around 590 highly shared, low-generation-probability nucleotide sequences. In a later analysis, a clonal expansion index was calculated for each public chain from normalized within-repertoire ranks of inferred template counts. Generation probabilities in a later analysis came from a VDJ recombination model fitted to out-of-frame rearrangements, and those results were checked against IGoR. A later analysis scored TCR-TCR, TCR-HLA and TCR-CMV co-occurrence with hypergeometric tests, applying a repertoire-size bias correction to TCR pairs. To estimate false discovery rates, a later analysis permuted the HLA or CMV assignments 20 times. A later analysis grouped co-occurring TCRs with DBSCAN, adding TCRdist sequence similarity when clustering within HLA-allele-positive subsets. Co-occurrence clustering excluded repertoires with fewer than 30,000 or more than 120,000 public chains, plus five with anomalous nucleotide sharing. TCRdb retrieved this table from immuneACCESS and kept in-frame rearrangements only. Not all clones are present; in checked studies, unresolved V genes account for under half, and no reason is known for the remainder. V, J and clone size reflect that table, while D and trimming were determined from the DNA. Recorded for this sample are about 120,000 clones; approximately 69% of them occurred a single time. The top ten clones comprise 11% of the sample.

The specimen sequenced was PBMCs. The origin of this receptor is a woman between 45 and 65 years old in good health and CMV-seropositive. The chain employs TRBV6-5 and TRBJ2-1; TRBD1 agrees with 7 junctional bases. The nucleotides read TGTGCCAGCAGTTACCTTACAGGGGAAAACAATGAGCAGTTCTTC. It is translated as CASSYLTGENNEQFF.